This TCR beta chain was documented in a study of long-term antiretroviral therapy in people with HIV. This clone was picked up one time. Researchers ran immunoSEQ v3.0 at survey level. Repertoires were generated with immunoSEQ multiplex PCR, while TCRdb's copy carries only in-frame clones and drops some. Among approximately 21,000 clones, 65% to 85% were seen once, and the ten largest hold about 7.7%. CDR1 and CDR2 (germline): SGHTA, FQGTGA. The CDR3 is 15 residues long. Trimming took off 4 bases at V and 7 bases at J, with 17 bases between the two ends. The receptor's source is a man aged 25-40 years with HIV. The source was unsorted PBMCs, collected 1.5 years after starting antiretroviral therapy. The V call is TRBV7-3, the J call TRBJ2-1; tentatively, D is TRBD1 (6 bases). DNA of the CDR3: TGTGCCAGCAGCTCCCCTACAGGGAATGAAAATGAGCAGTTCTTC. It translates to CASSSPTGNENEQFF.